Included here is one T cell receptor beta chain sequence, with context. The data derive from a study of cytomegalovirus exposure and HLA in healthy donors. PCR amplification relied on 60 Vbeta primers (plus 13 Jbeta primers). Produced via immunoSEQ multiplex PCR; TCRdb's table is partial and in-frame only. The sample yields 150,000 to 200,000 clones, approximately 80% seen once. CDR3 length equals 14 residues. The germline V gene has CDR1 MNHNS and CDR2 SASEGT. The ends were cut back, 6 bases at V and 3 bases at J, with 15 bases in the middle. The sequence derives from a woman in her twenties or thirties in good health and CMV-seronegative. The sample consisted of PBMCs. The V and J genes are TRBV6-1 and TRBJ2-7, with D tentatively TRBD1 (5 bases). The CDR3 nucleotides are TGTGCCAGCAGCTTGACAGACTTTGGCTACGAGCAGTACTTC. This sequence encodes CASSLTDFGYEQYF.